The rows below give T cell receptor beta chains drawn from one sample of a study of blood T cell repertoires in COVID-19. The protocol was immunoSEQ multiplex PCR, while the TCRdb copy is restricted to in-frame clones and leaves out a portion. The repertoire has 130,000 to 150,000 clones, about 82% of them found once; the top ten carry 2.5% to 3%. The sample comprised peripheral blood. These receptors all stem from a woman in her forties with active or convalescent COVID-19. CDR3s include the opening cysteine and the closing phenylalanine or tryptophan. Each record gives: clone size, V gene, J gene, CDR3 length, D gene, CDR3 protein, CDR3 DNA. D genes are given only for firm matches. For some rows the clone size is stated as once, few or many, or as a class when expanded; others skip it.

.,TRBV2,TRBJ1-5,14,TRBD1,CASAGDQGGQPQHF,TGTGCCAGCGCAGGGGACCAGGGGGGACAGCCCCAGCATTTT
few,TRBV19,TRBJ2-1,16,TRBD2,CASSRLLAGGRYEQFF,TGTGCCAGTAGTAGATTACTAGCGGGGGGTAGGTATGAGCAGTTCTTC
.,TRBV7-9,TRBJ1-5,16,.,CASSPVGGASNQPQHF,TGTGCCAGCAGCCCGGTGGGGGGGGCTAGCAATCAGCCCCAGCATTTT
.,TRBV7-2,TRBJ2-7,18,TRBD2,CARPWGTSGRVGTYEQYF,TGTGCCAGGCCCTGGGGGACTAGCGGGAGAGTGGGGACCTACGAGCAGTACTTC
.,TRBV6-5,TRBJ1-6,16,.,CASSYLGGAYNSPLHF,TGTGCCAGCAGTTACCTGGGGGGGGCCTATAATTCACCCCTCCACTTT
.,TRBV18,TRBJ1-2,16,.,CASSPSGTPTNYGYTF,TGTGCCAGCTCACCAAGTGGGACACCAACTAACTATGGCTACACCTTC
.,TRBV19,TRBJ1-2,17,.,CASSIDRISGQHYGYTF,TGTGCCAGTAGTATAGATCGGATTTCAGGACAGCACTATGGCTACACCTTC
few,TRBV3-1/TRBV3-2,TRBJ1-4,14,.,CASSQGGTNEKLFF,TGTGCCAGCAGCCAGGGGGGGACTAATGAAAAACTGTTTTTT
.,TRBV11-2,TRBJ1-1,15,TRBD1,CASSTQQGLGTEAFF,TGTGCCAGCAGCACTCAACAGGGGCTGGGTACTGAAGCTTTCTTT
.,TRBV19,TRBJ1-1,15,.,CASSNRDLRGTEAFF,TGTGCCAGTAGTAACAGGGACCTCCGGGGCACTGAAGCTTTCTTT
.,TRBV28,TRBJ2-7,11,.,CASSHTYEQYF,TGTGCCAGCAGTCACACCTACGAGCAGTACTTC
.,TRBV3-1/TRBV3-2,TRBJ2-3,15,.,CASSEAGRLTDTQYF,TGTGCCAGCAGCGAGGCGGGACGTCTCACAGATACGCAGTATTTT
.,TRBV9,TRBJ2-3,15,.,CASSVAVRSTDTQYF,TGTGCCAGCAGCGTTGCGGTCCGGAGCACAGATACGCAGTATTTT
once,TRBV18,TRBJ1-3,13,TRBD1,CASRTGAGNTIYF,TGTGCCAGCCGGACAGGGGCCGGAAACACCATATATTTT
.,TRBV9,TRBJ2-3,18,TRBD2,CASSPRGGDVASTDTQYF,TGTGCCAGCAGCCCGAGGGGAGGGGATGTTGCCTCCACAGATACGCAGTATTTT
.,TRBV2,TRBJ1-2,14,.,CASSGGLRSYGYTF,TGTGCCAGCAGTGGAGGCCTTCGAAGCTATGGCTACACCTTC
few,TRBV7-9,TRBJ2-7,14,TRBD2,CASSPGTSGYEQYF,TGTGCCAGCAGCCCCGGGACTAGCGGCTACGAGCAGTACTTC
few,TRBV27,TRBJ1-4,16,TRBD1,CASSLYPGTVGVKLFF,TGTGCCAGCAGCCTCTACCCCGGGACAGTGGGAGTAAAACTGTTTTTT
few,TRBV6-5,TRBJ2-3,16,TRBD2,CASSYLSGGVTDTQYF,TGTGCCAGCAGTTACCTTAGCGGGGGGGTCACAGATACGCAGTATTTT
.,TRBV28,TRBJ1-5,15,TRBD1,CASSTTGFGNQPQHF,TGTGCCAGCAGCACGACAGGGTTTGGCAATCAGCCCCAGCATTTT
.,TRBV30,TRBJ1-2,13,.,CAWSGFRGYGYTF,TGTGCCTGGAGTGGGTTCAGGGGCTATGGCTACACCTTC
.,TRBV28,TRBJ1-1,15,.,CASRPEGRVNTEAFF,TGTGCCAGCAGGCCGGAGGGCAGGGTGAACACTGAAGCTTTCTTT
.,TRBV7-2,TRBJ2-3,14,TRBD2,CASRGTSGGDTQYF,TGTGCCAGCAGAGGGACTAGCGGGGGAGATACGCAGTATTTT
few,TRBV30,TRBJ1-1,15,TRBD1,CAWSNKGAADTEAFF,TGTGCCTGGAGCAACAAGGGGGCGGCGGACACTGAAGCTTTCTTT
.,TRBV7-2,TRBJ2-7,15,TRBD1,CASSYPQGVSYEQYF,TGTGCCAGCAGCTACCCCCAGGGGGTTAGCTACGAGCAGTACTTC
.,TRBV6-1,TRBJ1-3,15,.,CASSEFTEYGNTIYF,TGTGCCAGCAGTGAATTCACAGAGTACGGAAACACCATATATTTT
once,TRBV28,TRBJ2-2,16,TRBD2,CASSLPGGPNTGELFF,TGTGCCAGCAGTTTACCGGGAGGGCCGAACACCGGGGAGCTGTTTTTT
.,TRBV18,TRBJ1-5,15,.,CASSPGRVRHQPQHF,TGTGCCAGCTCACCAGGCCGGGTTAGGCATCAGCCCCAGCATTTT
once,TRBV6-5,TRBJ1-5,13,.,CASSYLTGQPQHF,TGTGCCAGCAGTTACCTGACAGGCCAGCCCCAGCATTTT
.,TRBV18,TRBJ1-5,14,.,CASSPQGGNQPQHF,TGTGCCAGCTCACCACAGGGAGGCAATCAGCCCCAGCATTTT
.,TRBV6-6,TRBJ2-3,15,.,CASSSRGVGGDTQYF,TGTGCCAGCAGTTCCAGGGGCGTGGGGGGGGATACGCAGTATTTT
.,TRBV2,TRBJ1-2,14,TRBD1,CASSTTTGAYGYTF,TGTGCCAGCAGTACTACTACAGGGGCCTATGGCTACACCTTC
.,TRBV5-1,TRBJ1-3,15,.,CASSLTGIFGNTIYF,TGCGCCAGCAGCTTGACAGGGATCTTTGGAAACACCATATATTTT
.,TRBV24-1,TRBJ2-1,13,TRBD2,CATSALAGNEQFF,TGTGCCACCAGTGCCCTAGCGGGGAATGAGCAGTTCTTC
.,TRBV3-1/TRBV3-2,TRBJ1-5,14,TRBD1,CASSTTGANQPQHF,TGTGCCAGCAGCACAACAGGGGCCAATCAGCCCCAGCATTTT
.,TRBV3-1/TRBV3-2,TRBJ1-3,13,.,CASSQGTGNTIYF,TGTGCCAGCAGCCAAGGGACAGGAAACACCATATATTTT
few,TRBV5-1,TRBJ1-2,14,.,CASSLAQGLYGYTF,TGCGCCAGCAGCTTGGCACAGGGCCTCTATGGCTACACCTTC
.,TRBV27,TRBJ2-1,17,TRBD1,CASSSTHRGSSYNEQFF,TGTGCCAGCAGTTCCACCCACAGGGGTAGCTCCTACAATGAGCAGTTCTTC
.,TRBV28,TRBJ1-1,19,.,CASSFRVGRRPLSNTEAFF,TGTGCCAGCAGTTTCCGGGTGGGTAGACGACCACTCTCGAACACTGAAGCTTTCTTT
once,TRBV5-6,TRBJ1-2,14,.,CASSLGRGSHGYTF,TGTGCCAGCAGCTTGGGCCGGGGATCTCACGGCTACACCTTC
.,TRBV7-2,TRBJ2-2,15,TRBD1,CASSARTGRGGELFF,TGTGCCAGCAGCGCACGGACAGGGAGAGGAGGGGAGCTGTTTTTT